Listed below are T cell receptor beta chains from one sample, sequenced in a study of T-cell memory formation after mild COVID-19. Via MiXCR, TCRdb re-called the 5' RACE reads, giving one row per CDR3 protein. The table lists hundreds of thousands of distinct CDR3 sequences, over 15% of them singletons, with 9% to 15% in the top ten. The sequenced sample was PBMCs or a T cell subset sorted from them (not recorded which). The receptors originated from an adult woman who had mild COVID-19 (a few samples of this study predate the infection). Cell type and time point are not known. Both conserved end residues are part of each CDR3. A D gene is named only where the DNA matches it firmly. Expanded clones get a size class; other rows say once, few or many, or leave the size out.

v_gene	d_gene	abundance	j_gene	CDR3aa	CDR3nt
TRBV7-9	-	few	TRBJ2-7	CASSRGTTSYEQYF	TGTGCCAGCAGCAGAGGGACGACCTCCTACGAGCAGTACTTC
TRBV9	-	-	TRBJ1-2	CASSVAGAAYGYTF	TGTGCCAGCAGCGTCGCGGGGGCGGCCTATGGCTACACCTTC
TRBV20-1	-	few	TRBJ1-6	CSARDGIEVFSPLHF	TGCAGTGCTAGAGATGGAATCGAGGTGTTTTCACCCCTCCACTTT
TRBV7-9	-	-	TRBJ2-5	CASSDQGVLETQYF	TGTGCCAGCAGCGACCAAGGGGTGCTGGAGACCCAGTACTTC
TRBV12-3/TRBV12-4	-	once	TRBJ2-5	CASSPNRGRQETQYF	TGTGCCAGCAGTCCCAACCGAGGGAGGCAAGAGACCCAGTACTTC
TRBV5-8	-	once	TRBJ2-5	CASSLMGTETQYF	TGTGCCAGCAGCTTGATGGGTACGGAGACCCAGTACTTC
TRBV29-1	-	few	TRBJ2-7	CSVGGQYEQYF	TGCAGCGTTGGGGGGCAGTACGAGCAGTACTTC
TRBV20-1	TRBD1	few	TRBJ2-3	CSARDAGQGTDTQYF	TGCAGTGCTAGAGATGCAGGACAGGGGACAGATACGCAGTATTTT
TRBV18	-	few	TRBJ2-5	CASSVGVRDLTGETQYF	TGTGCCAGCTCAGTCGGAGTCCGGGATCTAACTGGAGAGACCCAGTACTTC
TRBV23-1	TRBD1	-	TRBJ2-5	CASSRFGTGVETQYF	TGCGCCAGCAGTCGATTCGGGACAGGGGTAGAGACCCAGTACTTC
TRBV5-1	TRBD2	few	TRBJ2-1	CASRFRGGYNEQFF	TGCGCCAGCAGATTTCGCGGGGGATACAATGAGCAGTTCTTC
TRBV29-1	-	few	TRBJ2-1	CSVKVGLGYNEQFF	TGCAGCGTAAAGGTTGGGCTCGGCTACAATGAGCAGTTCTTC
TRBV7-8	-	-	TRBJ1-2	CASSETRAGYTF	TGTGCCAGCAGCGAGACCAGGGCTGGCTACACCTTC
TRBV24-1	-	-	TRBJ1-1	CATREGGGNEAFF	TGTGCCACCCGCGAGGGAGGGGGAAATGAAGCTTTCTTT
TRBV5-1	TRBD1	few	TRBJ2-5	CASSRDSLQETQYF	TGCGCCAGCAGCCGGGACAGCTTACAAGAGACCCAGTACTTC
TRBV7-9	TRBD1	few	TRBJ1-6	CASSLLQGNYNSPLHF	TGTGCCAGCAGCCTACTACAGGGGAACTATAATTCACCCCTCCACTTT
TRBV7-9	TRBD1	few	TRBJ2-7	CASLGGQGIGEQYF	TGTGCCAGCTTAGGAGGACAGGGGATAGGGGAGCAGTACTTC
TRBV10-3	-	-	TRBJ1-1	CAISEKERTEAFF	TGTGCCATCAGTGAAAAGGAACGCACTGAAGCTTTCTTT
TRBV6-5	-	-	TRBJ2-1	CASSYRVGHNEQFF	TGTGCCAGCAGTTACCGGGTGGGGCACAATGAGCAGTTCTTC
TRBV27	-	-	TRBJ1-2	CASSFFAGFGTNYGYTF	TGTGCCAGCAGTTTTTTCGCAGGGTTTGGGACTAACTATGGCTACACCTTC
TRBV10-3	TRBD1	-	TRBJ1-2	CAISETTTGGNYGYTF	TGTGCCATCAGTGAGACCACCACAGGGGGGAACTATGGCTACACCTTC
TRBV18	TRBD1	-	TRBJ2-1	CASSYRTGLANEQFF	TGTGCCAGCTCATACCGGACAGGGTTAGCGAATGAGCAGTTCTTC
TRBV28	-	-	TRBJ1-1	CASSLRQTEAFF	TGTGCCAGCAGTTTACGGCAGACTGAAGCTTTCTTT
TRBV9	-	-	TRBJ2-1	CASSVDGGQEQFF	TGTGCCAGCAGCGTAGATGGCGGACAAGAGCAGTTCTTC
TRBV7-8	-	-	TRBJ1-6	CASSLGVTYNSPLHF	TGTGCCAGCAGCTTGGGGGTCACCTATAATTCACCCCTCCACTTT
TRBV5-1	-	many	TRBJ2-2	CASSLASEAGELFF	TGCGCCAGCAGCTTGGCGTCGGAGGCCGGGGAGCTGTTTTTT
TRBV5-1	TRBD1	-	TRBJ2-7	CASSWTGHEQYF	TGCGCCAGCAGTTGGACAGGGCACGAGCAGTACTTC
TRBV5-6	-	few	TRBJ2-5	CASSGRWQETQYF	TGTGCCAGCAGCGGACGATGGCAGGAGACCCAGTACTTC
TRBV20-1	-	-	TRBJ1-2	CSAKTEHTGYGYTF	TGCAGTGCTAAGACCGAGCATACCGGTTATGGCTACACCTTC
TRBV4-2	TRBD1	many	TRBJ1-5	CASSPGQGYQPQHF	TGTGCCAGCAGCCCGGGACAGGGATATCAGCCCCAGCATTTT
TRBV5-1	TRBD2	many	TRBJ2-7	CASSTSGGNYEQYF	TGCGCCAGCAGCACTAGCGGGGGAAACTACGAGCAGTACTTC
TRBV6-1	TRBD1	-	TRBJ2-5	CATAQTGAGETQYF	TGTGCCACCGCCCAGACAGGGGCTGGGGAGACCCAGTACTTC
TRBV24-1	-	-	TRBJ2-3	CATSEPPSADTQYF	TGTGCCACCAGTGAACCCCCCTCAGCGGATACGCAGTATTTT
TRBV4-1	-	few	TRBJ1-2	CASSQISATRRWYGYTF	TGCGCCAGCAGCCAGATTAGCGCAACCCGGCGTTGGTATGGCTACACCTTC
TRBV4-1	-	few	TRBJ2-7	CASRQGSVGSYEQYF	TGCGCCAGCCGGCAAGGATCGGTCGGATCCTACGAGCAGTACTTC
TRBV3-1	TRBD2	many	TRBJ2-7	CASSQVGGFEQYF	TGTGCCAGCAGCCAAGTCGGGGGGTTCGAGCAGTACTTC
TRBV12-5	TRBD2	-	TRBJ2-7	CASGLVLAGGLSYEQYF	TGTGCTAGTGGTTTGGTACTAGCGGGAGGCCTCTCCTACGAGCAGTACTTC
TRBV4-2	-	-	TRBJ2-3	CASSQVIGQGADTQYF	TGTGCCAGCAGCCAAGTAATCGGGCAGGGCGCAGATACGCAGTATTTT
TRBV2	-	many	TRBJ2-7	CASSEARDEQYF	TGTGCCAGCAGTGAAGCACGAGACGAGCAGTACTTC
TRBV20-1	-	-	TRBJ1-1	CSAKAGDTEAFF	TGCAGTGCGAAAGCGGGCGACACTGAAGCTTTCTTT
TRBV10-2	TRBD1	-	TRBJ2-1	CASRGGQGAYNEQFF	TGCGCCAGCAGGGGGGGACAGGGGGCGTACAATGAGCAGTTCTTC
TRBV15	-	-	TRBJ2-1	CATSTRGPPHEQFF	TGTGCCACCAGCACTAGAGGACCCCCTCATGAGCAGTTCTTC
TRBV20-1	-	few	TRBJ2-5	CSARGPGLKETQYF	TGCAGTGCTAGAGGACCGGGACTTAAAGAGACCCAGTACTTC
TRBV28	TRBD1	few	TRBJ1-1	CASRPLQGDTEAFF	TGTGCCAGCAGACCTCTACAGGGGGACACTGAAGCTTTCTTT
TRBV12-3/TRBV12-4	-	few	TRBJ2-7	CASSLVRLANSYEQYF	TGTGCCAGCAGTTTAGTTAGGCTAGCGAATTCCTACGAGCAGTACTTC
TRBV5-1	TRBD2	many	TRBJ2-3	CASSLGLASTDTQYF	TGTGCCAGCAGCCTAGGACTAGCTAGCACAGATACGCAGTATTTT
TRBV20-1	-	-	TRBJ2-1	CSAGPPGRAYNEQFF	TGCAGTGCGGGGCCCCCAGGCAGAGCCTACAATGAGCAGTTCTTC
TRBV7-8	TRBD2	few	TRBJ2-5	CASSPPLGLAGEETQYF	TGTGCCAGCAGCCCCCCGCTCGGACTAGCGGGAGAAGAGACCCAGTACTTC
TRBV10-2	-	-	TRBJ1-5	CASLPGSQPQHF	TGCGCCAGTCTCCCAGGGTCACAGCCCCAGCATTTT
TRBV20-1	-	-	TRBJ2-3	CSASRLGYTDTQYF	TGCAGTGCGTCTAGGTTGGGGTACACAGATACGCAGTATTTT
TRBV5-1	TRBD2	-	TRBJ2-3	CASTPSGGAGDTQYF	TGCGCCAGCACCCCTTCCGGGGGGGCGGGAGATACGCAGTATTTT
TRBV5-1	-	-	TRBJ2-5	CASSADRTPRTQETQYF	TGCGCCAGCAGCGCTGACCGGACGCCGAGAACGCAAGAGACCCAGTACTTC
TRBV3-1	-	many	TRBJ2-3	CASSPLGTDTQYF	TGTGCCAGCAGCCCCTTAGGCACAGATACGCAGTATTTT